The entry below gives a single TCR beta chain sequence along with its context. Its target is unknown. V was trimmed by 2 bases and J by 4 bases, leaving 9 bases between them. The CDR3 has 14 amino acids. Germline CDR1 reads SGHAT; CDR2 reads FQNNGV. Tumor tissue was taken before any definitive surgery or chemotherapy was given. The sample comes from a study of high-grade serous ovarian cancer treatment subgroups. Across the study: Samples averaged around 14,000 reads and 7,500 or so unique TCR beta rearrangements. Study outcomes and limitations: The analyses considered CDR3 and ignored CDR1 and CDR2.

Sequencing was performed with immunoSEQ multiplex PCR; in TCRdb, only in-frame clones are kept and a portion is missing. In the table there are about 5,600 clones, more than 65% of which are singletons. The chain couples TRBV11-2 to TRBJ2-1, with unresolved D. The source is a human patient with high-grade serous ovarian cancer. What was sequenced was tumor tissue. The CDR3 spells CASSLLEVYNEQFF. The CDR3 nucleotides are TGTGCCAGCAGCTTATTAGAGGTATACAATGAGCAGTTCTTC. The complete variable domain, with remaining parts taken from reference TRBV11-2 and TRBJ2-1, reads EAGVAQSPRYKIIEKRQSVAFWCNPISGHATLYWYQQILGQGPKLLIQFQNNGVVDDSQLPKDRFSAERLKGVDSTLKIQPAKLEDSAVYLCASSLLEVYNEQFFGPGTRLTVL.